The sequence of this TCR beta chain was determined in a study of CDR3 diversity in severe acne (dated by TCRdb to between 2017 and 2020). In the case of this clonotype: No cognate antigen has been identified for it. Relative to the germline gene, one junction end is altered; a read error may explain this.

Libraries were made using PCR. The sequencing machine was an Illumina HiSeq 2000. TCRdb's own reprocessing of the public reads used fastp at Q25 and MiXCR and kept productive beta chains. Rows merge per CDR3 protein into single entries with the most common DNA and genes. The sample table holds more than 85,000 distinct CDR3 sequences, of which more than 45% were seen once. The ten largest make up approximately 13% of the sample. The TCR originated in a male donor with acne. Sequencing used blood.

For the CDR3, the sequence is CASSSRDRGNSSLHF. The bases read TGTGCCAGCAGCTCCCGGGACAGGGGAAATTCATCCCTCCACTTT. The chain employs TRBV11-1 and TRBJ1-6, with 10 central nucleotides matching TRBD1. The CDR3 runs 15 residues from the cysteine to the phenylalanine. Kept here is only the CDR3 DNA, which spans 45 bases and is read in frame from base 1. CDR1 and CDR2 are drawn from the germline V gene (reference sequence): SGHAT, FQDESV.